The 27 T cell receptor beta chains given below trace back to one sample, sequenced in a study of human T cells and chemical hapten exposure. TCRdb passed the RACE reads through MiXCR, listing each CDR3 protein once. The sample lists 85,000 or so distinct CDR3 sequences, roughly 10% seen once, with about 4.2% in the top ten. Regarding time point: patch test 1, 2 weeks after DPC sensitization. Treatment reported: therapeutic diphenylcyclopropenone sensitization with weekly scalp DPC. Sample: whole blood, taken in connection with sensitization to the hapten diphenylcyclopropenone (DPC). The receptors shown here come from a woman between 45 and 60 years old with alopecia areata. Some clones in this sample may be carry-over from other donors' samples.

The V gene is TRBV7-2, the J gene TRBJ2-3; 7 bases map to TRBD2. Germline V gene data show CDR1 as SGHTA and CDR2 as FQGNSA. The junction had 16 bases not matched to a gene; V was cut back by 5 bases and J by 8 bases. There are 16 residues in the CDR3. CDR3 sequence (DNA): TGTGCCAGCAGCGCCGGCGGCGGGAGTCCCTCCGTTACGCAGTATTTT. It is translated as CASSAGGGSPSVTQYF.

This chain joins TRBV12-3 or TRBV12-4 and TRBJ2-7; D not resolved. The V end was cut by 6 bases, the J end by 7 bases, with 13 bases between. CDR3 length: 12 residues. The DNA of the CDR3 is TGTGCCAGCAGAATTGGCCTGGGGGAGCAGTACTTC. Translating it yields CASRIGLGEQYF.

The chain links TRBV20-1 to TRBJ2-2; 7 bases agree with TRBD2. The CDR3 consists of 14 residues. In germline, CDR1 is DFQATT, CDR2 SNEGSKA (reference sequence). J lost 5 bases, V lost 2 bases, and 5 bases had no gene match. The CDR3 coding sequence is TGCAGTGCTAGACCTGGACTAGGGACCGGGGAGCTGTTTTTT. This encodes CSARPGLGTGELFF.

The chain uses TRBV7-8 and TRBJ2-3, with D unclear. V dropped 5 bases and J dropped 5 bases, with 14 bases sitting between them. Germline CDR1 reads SGHVS; CDR2 reads FQNEAQ. The CDR3 is 14 amino acids. The CDR3 DNA is TGTGCCAGCAGCCACCTGGCTTCGGGAGATACGCAGTATTTT. It codes for CASSHLASGDTQYF.

This clonotype was recorded at least ten times. V and J are TRBV4-2 and TRBJ2-1; D remains unclear. V dropped 3 bases and J dropped 0 bases, with 9 bases sitting between them. Germline V gene sequence: CDR1 LGHNA, CDR2 YNFKEQ. The CDR3 runs 15 residues. This chain's CDR3 is CASSQDPSSYNEQFF. Here the CDR3 DNA reads TGTGCCAGCAGCCAGGATCCGAGCTCCTACAATGAGCAGTTCTTC.

This clonotype was picked up many times. The genes are TRBV18 and TRBJ1-5; unclear D gene. Per the germline V gene, CDR1 is KGHSH and CDR2 is LQKENI. The CDR3 has 14 residues. Deletions cut 6 bases from V and 0 bases from J, with 9 bases between. The DNA of the CDR3 is TGTGCCAGCTCGCTGGACCGTAGCAATCAGCCCCAGCATTTT. This gives the protein CASSLDRSNQPQHF.

This clonotype was counted between two and nine times. This chain uses TRBV29-1 with TRBJ2-1; 10 bases align to TRBD2. Germline values: CDR1 SQVTM, CDR2 ANQGSEA. This CDR3 comprises 14 residues. Unmatched junction bases numbered 7, after V lost 7 bases and J lost 4 bases. The CDR3 DNA is TGCAGCGCCATCCGGACTAGCGGTTACAATGAGCAGTTCTTC. Translating it yields CSAIRTSGYNEQFF.

This clonotype was counted at least ten times. The V and J genes are TRBV3-1 and TRBJ1-1, with D unclear. The ends were cut back, 1 base at V and 6 bases at J, with 3 bases in the middle. CDR3 length: 11 residues. Looked up from germline, CDR1 is LGHDT and CDR2 is YNNKEL (reference sequence). CDR3 sequence reads: CASSQGAEAFF. CDR3 in DNA: TGTGCCAGCAGCCAAGGTGCTGAAGCTTTCTTT.

Points on this clonotype: The CDR3 ends on some other residue instead of the conserved phenylalanine or tryptophan, so this is likely a read error. The V gene is TRBV7-6, the J gene TRBJ1-1; perhaps TRBD1 as D (6 bases). The V end lost 5 bases, the J end lost 5 bases, and 15 bases lay between the germline ends. Germline assignment: CDR1 SGHVS and CDR2 FNYEAQ. The CDR3 spans 14 residues. The CDR3 sequence is CASSPRGEGTEAFS. DNA of the CDR3: TGTGCCAGCAGCCCCAGGGGAGAGGGGACTGAAGCTTTCTCT.

This sequence joins TRBV9 and TRBJ2-6; D is possibly TRBD1 or TRBD2 (5 bases each). V shed 3 bases and J shed 0 bases, with 13 bases lying between them. There are 17 residues in the CDR3. CDR1 is SGDLS, CDR2 YYNGEE, per germline. As DNA, the CDR3 is TGTGCCAGCAGCGGAGGGAAGACAGACTCTGGGGCCAACGTCCTGACTTTC. It translates to CASSGGKTDSGANVLTF.

This clonotype was seen repeatedly, ten times or more. The chain joins TRBV11-2 to TRBJ2-2; D tentatively fits TRBD1 or TRBD2 (5 bases each). The germline gives CDR1 SGHAT, CDR2 FQNNGV. This CDR3 region has 18 residues. V lost 5 bases to trimming and J lost 7 bases, with 26 bases between them. Here the CDR3 reads CASSPPLGYLIGGGELFF. The CDR3, as DNA: TGTGCCAGCAGCCCCCCCCTAGGGTATCTCATTGGGGGCGGGGAGCTGTTTTTT.

This clonotype came up many times. This chain connects TRBV7-2 to TRBJ2-1; 9 nucleotides line up with TRBD1. Germline CDR1 reads SGHTA; CDR2 reads FQGNSA. V trimming: 1 base; J trimming: 6 bases; junction bases outside the gene matches: 7. The CDR3 covers 16 residues. The CDR3 region is CASSLDGTGYFNEQFF. The CDR3 DNA reads TGTGCCAGCAGCTTAGACGGGACAGGGTACTTCAATGAGCAGTTCTTC.

In DNA form, the CDR3 reads TGTGCCTTCCGGACATTCTTAGCCAAAAACATTCAGTACTTC. Translating it yields CAFRTFLAKNIQYF. The V gene is TRBV30, the J gene TRBJ2-4; the D gene is possibly TRBD1 (5 bases). Germline V gene data show CDR1 as GTSNPN and CDR2 as SVGIG (reference sequence). The V and J ends lost 7 bases and 0 bases respectively, with 13 bases between them. The CDR3 covers 14 residues.

Ten or more counts support this clonotype. This chain links TRBV12-3 or TRBV12-4 with TRBJ2-5, with D unclear. CDR3 length equals 12 residues. V gave up 5 bases and J gave up 5 bases, with 9 bases separating them. The DNA of the CDR3 is TGTGCCAGCAGTCCCAGGACCGAGACCCAGTACTTC. Encoded protein: CASSPRTETQYF.

This clonotype was found many times. The rearrangement links TRBV11-2 to TRBJ2-1, with 7 positions matching TRBD2. Germline assignment: CDR1 SGHAT and CDR2 FQNNGV. Germline trimming cut 5 bases from V and 7 bases from J; bases unmatched to any gene: 14. CDR3 length equals 16 residues. CDR3 DNA sequence: TGTGCCAGCAGCGCTTTATGGGCGGGAGCTAGAAATGAGCAGTTCTTC. Protein sequence: CASSALWAGARNEQFF.

This clonotype was detected a few times. The chain combines TRBV12-3 or TRBV12-4 with TRBJ1-6, with D possibly matching TRBD1 (5 bases). This CDR3 contains 13 residues. The V end was cut by 6 bases, the J end by 4 bases, with 7 bases between. The CDR3 DNA is TGTGCCAGCAGGGACAAATATAATTCACCCCTCCACTTT. Its translation is CASRDKYNSPLHF.

This clonotype was seen a handful of times. CDR3 sequence: CASSQSTTGTEAFF. CDR3 coding DNA: TGTGCCAGCAGCCAGTCTACGACAGGGACTGAAGCTTTCTTT. The chain has TRBV3-1 and TRBJ1-1; TRBD1 agrees at 7 bases. The V gene end was trimmed by 3 bases and the J gene end by 5 bases; junction bases not matched to a gene: 6. This CDR3 is 14 amino acids long. CDR1 is LGHDT and CDR2 is YNNKEL in the germline V gene (reference sequence).

This clonotype was detected only a few times. The chain employs TRBV5-1 and TRBJ2-2; TRBD1 matches at 9 bases. V dropped 5 bases and J dropped 3; count of bases not matched to a gene: 2. The V gene's germline CDR1 is SGHRS and CDR2 YFSETQ. The CDR3 has 14 residues. The CDR3 region is CASRRTGDTGELFF. In DNA, the CDR3 is TGCGCCAGCAGAAGGACAGGGGACACCGGGGAGCTGTTTTTT.

There are a few counts of this clonotype. The J gene is TRBJ2-3, the V gene TRBV6-4; D possibly uses TRBD1 or TRBD2 (5 bases each). Germline lookup yields CDR1 MRHNA and CDR2 SNTAGT. V lost 6 bases and J lost 6, with 13 bases in between. The CDR3 is made up of 13 amino acids. CDR3 in DNA: TGTGCCAGCAGCCAACGGGGCTCGGATACGCAGTATTTT. Amino acid sequence: CASSQRGSDTQYF.

The chain is built from TRBV29-1 and TRBJ2-7; D is tentatively TRBD1 or TRBD2 (5 bases each). The CDR3 sequence is 15 residues long. With 4 bases removed from V and 7 bases from J, the gap between germline ends came to 23 bases. Germline lookup yields CDR1 SQVTM and CDR2 ANQGSEA. DNA of the CDR3: TGCAGCGTTGCCGAGACGGGACGCCTCTTGGATGAGCAGTACTTC. It yields the protein CSVAETGRLLDEQYF.

The rearrangement uses TRBV25-1 and TRBJ2-7; no firm D call. V lost 4 bases, J lost 1 base, and 11 bases lay in between. The CDR3 runs 14 residues. Germline-derived CDR1 and CDR2 are MGHDK and SYGVNS. In DNA, the CDR3 is TGTGCCAGCAGTGGGGTGGGCCGGTCCTACGAGCAGTACTTC. Translation gives CASSGVGRSYEQYF.

There are many counts of this clonotype. This chain connects TRBV20-1 to TRBJ1-3; 11 bases are a match to TRBD1. This CDR3 spans 14 amino acids. The junction had 5 bases not matched to a gene; V was cut back by 6 bases and J by 4 bases. Germline assignment: CDR1 DFQATT and CDR2 SNEGSKA (reference sequence). CDR3 protein: CSARDRGTGNTIYF. The CDR3 DNA reads TGCAGTGCGAGGGACAGGGGGACAGGAAACACCATATATTTT.

This clonotype showed up many times. The chain couples TRBV14 to TRBJ2-3, with TRBD2 matching 9 bases. The ends lost 0 bases at V and 1 base at J; junction bases unmatched: 2. The germline V gene encodes CDR1 SGHDN and CDR2 FVKESK. This CDR3 region has 16 residues. In nucleotides, the CDR3 is TGTGCCAGCAGCCAAGAGCGGGGGGGCGGCACAGATACGCAGTATTTT. Translating gives CASSQERGGGTDTQYF.

Concerning this clonotype itself: A read error is likely, as this CDR3 ends without the conserved phenylalanine or tryptophan. The DNA is left out, because the CDR3 cannot be placed on it with certainty; the CDR3 is given as TCRdb lists it. This chain connects TRBV24-1 to TRBJ2-2; whether TRBD1, the table's D call, matches the DNA was not checked. Germline lookup yields CDR1 KGHDR and CDR2 SFDVKD. The CDR3 is made up of 16 amino acids, end residues included. CDR3 sequence reads: CATSAGTGATPGSCFL.

This clonotype appeared a few times. The rearrangement links TRBV29-1 to TRBJ2-7, with D possibly being TRBD1 or TRBD2 (6 bases each). The length of the CDR3 is 13 residues. The V end was cut by 3 bases, the J end by 5 bases, with 14 bases between. Germline CDR1 is SQVTM and CDR2 is ANQGSEA. The CDR3 coding sequence is TGCAGCGTTGACGGGGGCGCGTTGGACGAGCAGTACTTC. It specifies CSVDGGALDEQYF.

This clonotype was seen ten or more times. The chain joins TRBV11-2 to TRBJ1-2, with D possibly matching TRBD1 (5 bases). Germline V lookup: CDR1 SGHAT, CDR2 FQNNGV. V was trimmed by 1 base and J by 2 bases, leaving 14 bases between them. This CDR3 spans 16 amino acids. For the CDR3, the DNA is TGTGCCAGCAGCTTAGCGGTGGGCAGGGTAAACTATGGCTACACCTTC. Translation gives CASSLAVGRVNYGYTF.

There are many counts of this clonotype. The chain recombines TRBV3-1 with TRBJ2-1, with TRBD2 matching 7 bases. The V segment lost 4 bases and the J segment 7 bases; nucleotides outside the gene matches: 13. This CDR3 is built from 16 residues. The germline CDR1 and CDR2 sequences are LGHDT and YNNKEL (reference sequence). The CDR3 is CASSLPPGGGLNEQFF. CDR3 nucleotide sequence: TGTGCCAGCAGCCTCCCTCCGGGGGGAGGGCTAAATGAGCAGTTCTTC.